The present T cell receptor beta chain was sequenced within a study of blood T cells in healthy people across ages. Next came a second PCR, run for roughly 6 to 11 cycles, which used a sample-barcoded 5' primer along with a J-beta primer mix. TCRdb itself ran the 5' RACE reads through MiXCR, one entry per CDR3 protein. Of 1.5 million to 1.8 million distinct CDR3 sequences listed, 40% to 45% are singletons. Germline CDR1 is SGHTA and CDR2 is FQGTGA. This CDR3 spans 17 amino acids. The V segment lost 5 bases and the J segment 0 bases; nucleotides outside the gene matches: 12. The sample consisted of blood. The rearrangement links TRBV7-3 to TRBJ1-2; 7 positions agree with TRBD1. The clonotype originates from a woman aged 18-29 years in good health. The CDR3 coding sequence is TGTGCCAGCAGCACAGGACAGGCCGAGTCCTCTAACTATGGCTACACCTTC. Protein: CASSTGQAESSNYGYTF.